The present T cell receptor (beta chain) was sequenced within a study of blood T cell repertoires in COVID-19. Study context: The study drew acute and convalescent COVID-19 samples from the United States, Italy and Spain.

The CDR3 has 16 amino acids. The germline V gene encodes CDR1 MNHNS and CDR2 SASEGT. Losses at the gene ends were 4 bases for V and 1 base for J; bases not matched to a gene: 6. Clones were read by immunoSEQ multiplex PCR, and TCRdb kept only the in-frame ones, dropping some. This table holds 150,000 to 200,000 clones, around 84% found once. The study recruited people aged about 18 to 95 years across around 24 US areas. The sequencing sample was made of PBMCs or T cells enriched from blood (not recorded which). This sequence was found in a man aged 50-60 years who had recovered from COVID-19. The rearrangement uses TRBV6-1 and TRBJ2-3; 9 bases map to TRBD2. The CDR3 DNA is TGTGCCAGCAGTGGTGGGTTAGCGGGGGGCACAGATACGCAGTATTTT. Protein: CASSGGLAGGTDTQYF.